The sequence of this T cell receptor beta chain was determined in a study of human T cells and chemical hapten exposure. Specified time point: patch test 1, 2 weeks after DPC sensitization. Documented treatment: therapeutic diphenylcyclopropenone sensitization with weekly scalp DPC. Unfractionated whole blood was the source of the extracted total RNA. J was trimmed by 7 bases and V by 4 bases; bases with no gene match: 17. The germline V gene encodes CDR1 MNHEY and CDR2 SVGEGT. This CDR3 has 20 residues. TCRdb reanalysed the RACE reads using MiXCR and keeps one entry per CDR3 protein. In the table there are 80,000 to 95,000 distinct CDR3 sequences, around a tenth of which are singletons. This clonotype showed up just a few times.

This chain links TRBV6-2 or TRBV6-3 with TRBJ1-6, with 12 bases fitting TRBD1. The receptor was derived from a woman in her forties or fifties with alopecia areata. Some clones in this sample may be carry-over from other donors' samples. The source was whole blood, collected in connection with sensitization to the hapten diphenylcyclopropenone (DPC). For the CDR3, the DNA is TGTGCCAGCAGTTTTCGCCGGGACAGGGGGCCCTTAAGAGAGAATTCACCCCTCCACTTT. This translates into CASSFRRDRGPLRENSPLHF.